A selection of T cell receptor beta chains follows, all from one sample in a study of quantifying T cell responses using KT2 cells. One entry per CDR3 protein, called by TCRdb with MiXCR from the UMI-ligation and nested PCR reads. The profile shows some 43,000 distinct CDR3 sequences, over 15% of them singletons. Sequenced: PBMCs spiked with cells of the T cell clone KT2. These receptors originate from a human donor. Both conserved end residues are part of each CDR3. A D gene is named only where the DNA matches it firmly. Clone size, where shown, is once, few, many, or a class for clones that have expanded.

CDR3nt | CDR3aa | d_gene | j_gene | len | v_gene | abundance
TGCAGCGTTGAAGATGAAGGGGCGAACTATGGCTACACCTTC | CSVEDEGANYGYTF | NA | TRBJ1-2 | 14 | TRBV29-1 | few
TGCGCCAGCAGCCAAGGACAGCTACGCCAAGAGACCCAGTACTTC | CASSQGQLRQETQYF | NA | TRBJ2-5 | 15 | TRBV5-1 | many
TGTGCCAGCAGCCCGGGACAGGGCACTGAAGCTTTCTTT | CASSPGQGTEAFF | TRBD1 | TRBJ1-1 | 13 | TRBV28 | NA
TGTGCCAGCAGAAACCTGTACCGGGACTCCTACTACAATGAGCAGTTCTTC | CASRNLYRDSYYNEQFF | NA | TRBJ2-1 | 17 | TRBV28 | many
TGCAGTGCTAGGCCCCCCGGGGAAGGAAACACCATATATTTT | CSARPPGEGNTIYF | NA | TRBJ1-3 | 14 | TRBV20-1 | few
TGTGCCAGCAGCACCGGATATCAGCCCCAGCATTTT | CASSTGYQPQHF | NA | TRBJ1-5 | 12 | TRBV7-2 | medium-sized
TGTGCCAGCAGCTATAGACAGGTGAACTACGAGCAGTACTTC | CASSYRQVNYEQYF | NA | TRBJ2-7 | 14 | TRBV11-2 | few
TGTGCCAGCAGTTTCGGCAGGGGGACCTACGAGCAGTACTTC | CASSFGRGTYEQYF | TRBD1 | TRBJ2-7 | 14 | TRBV12-3/TRBV12-4 | few
TGTGCCAGCAGCCTACTACACTCTATAACAGAAGCCTACAATGAGCAGTTCTTC | CASSLLHSITEAYNEQFF | NA | TRBJ2-1 | 18 | TRBV4-2 | many
TGTGCCAGCAGTTACGGGGGACAGAATTCACCCCTCCACTTT | CASSYGGQNSPLHF | TRBD1 | TRBJ1-6 | 14 | TRBV6-5 | NA
TGTGCCAGCAGCTTAAGCCCTAGCGGCACAGATACGCAGTATTTT | CASSLSPSGTDTQYF | NA | TRBJ2-3 | 15 | TRBV7-6 | many
TGTGCCAGCAGCCTAGACGGGGCCCGTGAGGACGAGCAGTACTTC | CASSLDGAREDEQYF | NA | TRBJ2-7 | 15 | TRBV7-3 | NA
TGTGCCAGCAGTTACATGGGCAATCAGCCCCAGCATTTT | CASSYMGNQPQHF | NA | TRBJ1-5 | 13 | TRBV6-6 | many
TGCGCCAGCAGCTTGATACAGGCCAACTATGGCTACACCTTC | CASSLIQANYGYTF | NA | TRBJ1-2 | 14 | TRBV5-1 | NA
TGTGCCAGCAGAAGACAGGGAGGGACTGAAGCTTTCTTT | CASRRQGGTEAFF | TRBD1 | TRBJ1-1 | 13 | TRBV11-2 | NA
TGTGCCAGCAGCCCGTCCGGCTCCTACAATGAGCAGTTCTTC | CASSPSGSYNEQFF | NA | TRBJ2-1 | 14 | TRBV11-2 | many
TGCGCCAGCAGCTTCAACGGGGAGAGCACCGGGGAGCTGTTTTTT | CASSFNGESTGELFF | NA | TRBJ2-2 | 15 | TRBV5-1 | once
TGTGCCAGCAGCGTAGGCCCTTTATTCAATCAGCCCCAGCATTTT | CASSVGPLFNQPQHF | NA | TRBJ1-5 | 15 | TRBV9 | few
TGTGCCAGCAGCCAAGAACCCAGGAACAATCAGCCCCAGCATTTT | CASSQEPRNNQPQHF | NA | TRBJ1-5 | 15 | TRBV14 | few
TGTGCCAGCAGTTTTCCCGGGACACCGACTAGCGAGCAGTACTTC | CASSFPGTPTSEQYF | NA | TRBJ2-7 | 15 | TRBV12-3/TRBV12-4 | few
TGTGCCACCAGCAGATGGGACACCAAAGGGGAGACCCAGTACTTC | CATSRWDTKGETQYF | NA | TRBJ2-5 | 15 | TRBV15 | NA
TGTGCCAGCAGCTTAAGCGGGACAGGGACTGAAGCTTTCTTT | CASSLSGTGTEAFF | TRBD1 | TRBJ1-1 | 14 | TRBV7-3 | NA
TGTGCTAGCAGCTTAGGGGCTGGGGGGTACAATGAGCAGTTCTTC | CASSLGAGGYNEQFF | NA | TRBJ2-1 | 15 | TRBV7-7 | NA
TGTGCCAGCAGCGGAGCAGCGAACACCGGGGAGCTGTTTTTT | CASSGAANTGELFF | NA | TRBJ2-2 | 14 | TRBV7-8 | many
TGTGCCAGCAGCTTGGCACAGGGGGCGCGTCGTTATGAGCAGTTCTTC | CASSLAQGARRYEQFF | TRBD1 | TRBJ2-1 | 16 | TRBV5-5 | few
TGTGCCAGCAGTCTAGTTGGGACTAGCCTAATTATGGAGCAGTACTTC | CASSLVGTSLIMEQYF | TRBD2 | TRBJ2-7 | 16 | TRBV27 | few
TGTGCCAGCAGCCCAGCCCACAGGGGAATTGAAGCTTTCTTT | CASSPAHRGIEAFF | TRBD1 | TRBJ1-1 | 14 | TRBV6-5 | few
TGCAGTGCTAGATTAGGACCGGGAAGCTTGAACACTGAAGCTTTCTTT | CSARLGPGSLNTEAFF | NA | TRBJ1-1 | 16 | TRBV20-1 | many
TGTGCCAGCAGCCGGACCCAGGGCCCAGAGACCCAGTACTTC | CASSRTQGPETQYF | NA | TRBJ2-5 | 14 | TRBV3-1 | NA
TGCAGTGCCCCAAGGGCAGGGAACGAGCAGTACTTC | CSAPRAGNEQYF | NA | TRBJ2-7 | 12 | TRBV20-1 | many
TGTGCCAGCAGTTATTTTGGGACAGGGAAAGAGACCCAGTACTTC | CASSYFGTGKETQYF | TRBD1 | TRBJ2-5 | 15 | TRBV27 | few
TGTGCCACCAGCAGAGATTGGAGAGGCACCAACAATGAGCAGTTCTTC | CATSRDWRGTNNEQFF | NA | TRBJ2-1 | 16 | TRBV15 | few
TGCGCCAGCAGGACTAGCGGGGCGGATGAGCAGTTCTTC | CASRTSGADEQFF | TRBD2 | TRBJ2-1 | 13 | TRBV5-1 | few
TGTGCCAGCAGCGACGGGCAGAAAAACTATGGCTACACCTTC | CASSDGQKNYGYTF | NA | TRBJ1-2 | 14 | TRBV13 | NA
TGCAGCGTTTTTCTAGGGGAGGGGAACTATGGCTACACCTTC | CSVFLGEGNYGYTF | NA | TRBJ1-2 | 14 | TRBV29-1 | NA
TGTGCCAGCAGATCCTTACGCGAGCAGTACTTC | CASRSLREQYF | NA | TRBJ2-7 | 11 | TRBV12-3/TRBV12-4 | few
TGTGCCAGCAGCCTTTCCCGGGGTTACGAGCAGTACTTC | CASSLSRGYEQYF | NA | TRBJ2-7 | 13 | TRBV14 | NA
TGTGCCAGCAGCCCCAGGGCAGGGACCTACGAGCAGTACTTC | CASSPRAGTYEQYF | NA | TRBJ2-7 | 14 | TRBV7-2 | NA
TGTGCCAGCAGTGACTCTAGCGGGGGGGCCAATGAGCAGTTCTTC | CASSDSSGGANEQFF | TRBD2 | TRBJ2-1 | 15 | TRBV6-4 | medium-sized
TGCAGTGCTAGAGCTCCAGCGGGGAGCACAGATACGCAGTATTTT | CSARAPAGSTDTQYF | TRBD2 | TRBJ2-3 | 15 | TRBV20-1 | few
TGCAGCGTTGCAACCCAGGGGGGAGAGACCCAGTACTTC | CSVATQGGETQYF | NA | TRBJ2-5 | 13 | TRBV29-1 | many
TGCAGCGTTGGGTTGGTGGCCAGTTCTTTCGGGGAGCTGTTTTTT | CSVGLVASSFGELFF | NA | TRBJ2-2 | 15 | TRBV29-1 | NA
TGTGCCAGCAGTGCGCAGGGGGCAGGGACCTACGAGCAGTACTTC | CASSAQGAGTYEQYF | TRBD1 | TRBJ2-7 | 15 | TRBV12-3/TRBV12-4 | NA
TGTGCCAGCAGTCTAACTTCCGGGGGCCTGGGCAGGCAGTATTTT | CASSLTSGGLGRQYF | NA | TRBJ2-3 | 15 | TRBV27 | many
TGTGCCAGCAGTCTTACAGGTTCGCTTGGTGAGACCCAGTACTTC | CASSLTGSLGETQYF | NA | TRBJ2-5 | 15 | TRBV12-3/TRBV12-4 | NA
TGTGCCAGCAGCGCCGAGATAAGCTCCTACGAGCAGTACTTC | CASSAEISSYEQYF | NA | TRBJ2-7 | 14 | TRBV9 | few
TGTGCCAGCAGTTTGACTAGCGGGAGCGAGCAGTACTTC | CASSLTSGSEQYF | TRBD2 | TRBJ2-7 | 13 | TRBV27 | NA
TGTGCCAGCGGGGGGACGTACGCGAACGAAAAGGGCTACACCTTC | CASGGTYANEKGYTF | NA | TRBJ1-2 | 15 | TRBV7-2 | NA
TGTGCCAGAAATAATCGACGAACAGGGGGCGTAAACTATGGCTACACCTTC | CARNNRRTGGVNYGYTF | TRBD1 | TRBJ1-2 | 17 | TRBV2 | NA
TGTGCCAGCAGTTTGACAGGGGGGACTGAAGCTTTCTTT | CASSLTGGTEAFF | TRBD1 | TRBJ1-1 | 13 | TRBV6-5 | many
TGTGCCAGCAGTTACGAGGGGGCGGACGAGCAGTACTTC | CASSYEGADEQYF | TRBD1 | TRBJ2-7 | 13 | TRBV6-5 | NA
TGTGCCAGCAGCAAGGAAAACTATGGCTACACCTTC | CASSKENYGYTF | NA | TRBJ1-2 | 12 | TRBV2 | NA
TGCGCCAGCAGCTTAGGCCTATCGCAAGTGGAAGATGAGCAGTTCTTC | CASSLGLSQVEDEQFF | NA | TRBJ2-1 | 16 | TRBV5-1 | few
TGTGCCACCAGCAGAGACCCAGGGGGGGAGACCCAGTACTTC | CATSRDPGGETQYF | NA | TRBJ2-5 | 14 | TRBV15 | many
TGTGCCAGCAGCCTCCCCGCCCTCTACGAGCAGTACTTC | CASSLPALYEQYF | NA | TRBJ2-7 | 13 | TRBV7-9 | many
TGTGCCAGCAGCCTTAGGTACGAGCAGTACTTC | CASSLRYEQYF | NA | TRBJ2-7 | 11 | TRBV7-9 | NA
TGTGCCATCAGTGAGTTCGAAGTAGGGCGACTAGCGGATACAACCAATGAGCAGTTCTTC | CAISEFEVGRLADTTNEQFF | TRBD2 | TRBJ2-1 | 20 | TRBV10-3 | NA
TGCAGTGCCCTACCGCCGTGGACAGCTGGCTATGGCTACACCTTC | CSALPPWTAGYGYTF | NA | TRBJ1-2 | 15 | TRBV20-1 | NA
TGTGCCAGCACCCGACCCGTGACAGGGGGCATCTACGAGCAGTACTTC | CASTRPVTGGIYEQYF | TRBD1 | TRBJ2-7 | 16 | TRBV6-1 | few
TGCAGTGCTAGAGTCGGGACTAGCGGGGGGGATGAGCAGTTCTTC | CSARVGTSGGDEQFF | TRBD2 | TRBJ2-1 | 15 | TRBV20-1 | NA